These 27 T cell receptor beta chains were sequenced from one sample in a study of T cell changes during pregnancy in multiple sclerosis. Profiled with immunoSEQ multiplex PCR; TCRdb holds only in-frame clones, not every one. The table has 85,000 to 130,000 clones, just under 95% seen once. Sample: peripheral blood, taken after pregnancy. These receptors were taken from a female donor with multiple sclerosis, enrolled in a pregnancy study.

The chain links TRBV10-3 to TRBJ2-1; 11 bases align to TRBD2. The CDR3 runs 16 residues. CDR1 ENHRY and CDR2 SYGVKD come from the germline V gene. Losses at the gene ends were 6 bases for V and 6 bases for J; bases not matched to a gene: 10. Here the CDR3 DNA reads TGTGCCATCAGCCCACCCGGGACTAGCGGCCGCAATGAGCAGTTCTTC. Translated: CAISPPGTSGRNEQFF.

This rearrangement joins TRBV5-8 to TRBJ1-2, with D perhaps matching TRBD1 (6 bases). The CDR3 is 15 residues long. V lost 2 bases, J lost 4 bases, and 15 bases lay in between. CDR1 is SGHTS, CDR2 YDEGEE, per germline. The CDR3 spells CASSFLTGGSYGYTF. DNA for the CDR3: TGTGCCAGCAGCTTCCTGACAGGCGGATCCTATGGCTACACCTTC. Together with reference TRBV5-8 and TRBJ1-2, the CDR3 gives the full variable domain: EAGVTQSPTHLIKTRGQQATLRCSPISGHTSVYWYQQALGLGLQFLLWYDEGEERNRGNFPPRFSGRQFPNYSSELNVNALELEDSALYLCASSFLTGGSYGYTFGSGTRLTVV.

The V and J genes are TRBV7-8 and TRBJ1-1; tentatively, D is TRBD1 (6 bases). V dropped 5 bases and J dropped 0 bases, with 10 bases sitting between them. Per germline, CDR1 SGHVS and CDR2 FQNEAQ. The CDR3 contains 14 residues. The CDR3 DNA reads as TGTGCCAGCAGCCCCCAGGGGATGAACACTGAAGCTTTCTTT. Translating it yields CASSPQGMNTEAFF.

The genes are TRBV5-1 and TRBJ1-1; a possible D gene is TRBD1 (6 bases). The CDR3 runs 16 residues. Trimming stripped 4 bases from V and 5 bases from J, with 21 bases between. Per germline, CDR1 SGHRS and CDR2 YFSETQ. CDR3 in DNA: TGCGCCAGCAGCCAGGGGCTTTCTCAAAGAGGGACTGAAGCTTTCTTT. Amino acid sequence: CASSQGLSQRGTEAFF.

The DNA for the CDR3 is TGTGCCTGGAGTCCTTCCCTAGCGGACTACGAGCAGTACTTC. Encoded protein: CAWSPSLADYEQYF. The chain has TRBV30 and TRBJ2-7; the match to TRBD2 covers 7 bases. The germline CDR1 and CDR2 sequences are GTSNPN and SVGIG (reference sequence). The junction had 7 bases not matched to a gene; V was cut back by 2 bases and J by 3 bases. The CDR3 spans 14 residues.

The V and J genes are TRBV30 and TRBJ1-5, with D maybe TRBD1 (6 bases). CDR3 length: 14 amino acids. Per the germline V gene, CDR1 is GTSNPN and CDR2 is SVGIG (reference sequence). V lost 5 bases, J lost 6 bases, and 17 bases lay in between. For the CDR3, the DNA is TGTGCCTGGTCCCAGGGGCCCCCAGGTCAGCCCCAGCATTTT. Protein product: CAWSQGPPGQPQHF.

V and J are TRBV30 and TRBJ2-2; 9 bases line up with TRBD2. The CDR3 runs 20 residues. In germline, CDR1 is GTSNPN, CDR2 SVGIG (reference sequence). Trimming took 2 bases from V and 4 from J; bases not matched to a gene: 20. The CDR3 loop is CAWSRASGTFLERGTGELFF. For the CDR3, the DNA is TGTGCCTGGAGTAGAGCTAGCGGGACCTTTCTCGAACGTGGCACCGGGGAGCTGTTTTTT.

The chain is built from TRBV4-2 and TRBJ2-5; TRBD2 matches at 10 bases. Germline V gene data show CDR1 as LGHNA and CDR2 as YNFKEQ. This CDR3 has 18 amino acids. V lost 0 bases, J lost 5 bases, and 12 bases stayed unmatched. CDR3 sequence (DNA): TGTGCCAGCAGCCAAGAGGGATCAGCGGGGGGGTGGGGGGAGACCCAGTACTTC. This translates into CASSQEGSAGGWGETQYF.

This chain's CDR3 is CASTVDRRGTEAFF. CDR3 bases: TGTGCCAGCACCGTGGACAGGAGGGGCACTGAAGCTTTCTTT. The chain joins TRBV5-4 to TRBJ1-1; 7 bases line up with TRBD1. Trimming removed 6 bases from V and 4 bases from J; junction bases left unmatched: 9. The CDR3 is 14 amino acids. From germline, CDR1 is SGHNT and CDR2 YYREEE (reference sequence).

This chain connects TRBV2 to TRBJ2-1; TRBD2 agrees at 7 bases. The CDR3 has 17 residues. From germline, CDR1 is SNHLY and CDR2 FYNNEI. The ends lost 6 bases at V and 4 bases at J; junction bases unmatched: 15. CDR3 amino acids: CASRREGAGVSYNEQFF. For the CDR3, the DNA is TGTGCCAGCAGGCGGGAAGGGGCGGGGGTATCATACAATGAGCAGTTCTTC.

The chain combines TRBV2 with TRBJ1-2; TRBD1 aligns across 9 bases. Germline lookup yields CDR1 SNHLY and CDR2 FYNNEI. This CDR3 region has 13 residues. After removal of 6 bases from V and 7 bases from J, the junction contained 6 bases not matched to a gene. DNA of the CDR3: TGTGCCAGCAGCCTACAGGGGGCTGTTGGCTACACCTTC. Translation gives CASSLQGAVGYTF.

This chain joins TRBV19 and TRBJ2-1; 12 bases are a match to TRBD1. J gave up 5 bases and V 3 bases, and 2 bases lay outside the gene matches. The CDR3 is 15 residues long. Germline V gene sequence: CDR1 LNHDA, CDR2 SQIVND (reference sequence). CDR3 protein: CASSIGTGGHNEQFF. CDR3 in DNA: TGTGCCAGTAGTATCGGGACAGGGGGCCACAATGAGCAGTTCTTC.

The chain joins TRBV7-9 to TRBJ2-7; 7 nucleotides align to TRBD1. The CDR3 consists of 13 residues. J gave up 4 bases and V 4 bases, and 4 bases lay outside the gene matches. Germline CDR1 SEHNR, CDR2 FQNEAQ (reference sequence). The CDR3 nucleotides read TGTGCCAGCAGCTGGGGACAGCAATACGAGCAGTACTTC. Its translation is CASSWGQQYEQYF.

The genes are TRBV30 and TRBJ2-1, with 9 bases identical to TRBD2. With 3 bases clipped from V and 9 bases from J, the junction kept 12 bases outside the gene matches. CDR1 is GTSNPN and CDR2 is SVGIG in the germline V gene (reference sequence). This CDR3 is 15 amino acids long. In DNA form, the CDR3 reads TGTGCCTGGAGAAGGGGTGGGCTAGCGGGATCTGAGCAGTTCTTC. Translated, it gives CAWRRGGLAGSEQFF.

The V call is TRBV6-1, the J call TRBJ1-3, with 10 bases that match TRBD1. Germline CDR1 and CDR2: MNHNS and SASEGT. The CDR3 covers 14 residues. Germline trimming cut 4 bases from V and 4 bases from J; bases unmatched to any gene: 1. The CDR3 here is CASSGGQGGNTIYF. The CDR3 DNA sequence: TGTGCCAGCAGTGGGGGACAGGGGGGAAACACCATATATTTT.

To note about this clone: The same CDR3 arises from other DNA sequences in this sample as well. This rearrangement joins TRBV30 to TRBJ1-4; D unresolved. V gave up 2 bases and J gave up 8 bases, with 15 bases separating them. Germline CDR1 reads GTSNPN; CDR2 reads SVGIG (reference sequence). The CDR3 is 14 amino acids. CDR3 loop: CAWSPAKAREKLFF. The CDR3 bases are TGTGCCTGGAGTCCGGCCAAAGCGAGGGAAAAACTGTTTTTT.

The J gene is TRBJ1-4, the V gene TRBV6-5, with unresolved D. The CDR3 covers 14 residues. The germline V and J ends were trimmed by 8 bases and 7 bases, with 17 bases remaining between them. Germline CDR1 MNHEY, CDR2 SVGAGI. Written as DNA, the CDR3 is TGTGCCAGCGCTCAAGGCAGGCCCACTGAAAAACTGTTTTTT. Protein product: CASAQGRPTEKLFF.

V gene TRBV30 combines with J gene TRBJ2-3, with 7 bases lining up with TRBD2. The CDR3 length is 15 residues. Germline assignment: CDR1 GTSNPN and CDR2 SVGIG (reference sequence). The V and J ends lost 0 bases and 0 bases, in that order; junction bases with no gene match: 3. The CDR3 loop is CAWSVTGGSTDTQYF. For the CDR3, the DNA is TGTGCCTGGAGTGTTACGGGAGGAAGCACAGATACGCAGTATTTT. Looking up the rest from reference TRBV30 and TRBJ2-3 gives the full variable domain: SQTIHQWPATLVQPVGSPLSLECTVEGTSNPNLYWYRQAAGRGLQLLFYSVGIGQISSEVPQNLSASRPQDRQFILSSKKLLLSDSGFYLCAWSVTGGSTDTQYFGPGTRLTVL.

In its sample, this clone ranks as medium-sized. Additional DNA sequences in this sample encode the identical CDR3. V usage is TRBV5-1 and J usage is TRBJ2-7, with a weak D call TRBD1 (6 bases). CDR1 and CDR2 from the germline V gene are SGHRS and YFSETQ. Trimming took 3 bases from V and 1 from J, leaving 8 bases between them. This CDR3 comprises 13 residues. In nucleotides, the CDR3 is TGCGCCAGCAGCTGGGACAAATCCTACGAGCAGTACTTC. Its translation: CASSWDKSYEQYF.

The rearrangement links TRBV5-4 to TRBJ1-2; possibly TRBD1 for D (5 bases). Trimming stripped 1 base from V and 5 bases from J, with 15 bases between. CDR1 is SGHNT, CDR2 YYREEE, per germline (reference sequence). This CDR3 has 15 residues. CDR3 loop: CASSLFTGTDYGYTF. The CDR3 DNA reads TGTGCCAGCAGCTTGTTCACCGGGACTGATTATGGCTACACCTTC.

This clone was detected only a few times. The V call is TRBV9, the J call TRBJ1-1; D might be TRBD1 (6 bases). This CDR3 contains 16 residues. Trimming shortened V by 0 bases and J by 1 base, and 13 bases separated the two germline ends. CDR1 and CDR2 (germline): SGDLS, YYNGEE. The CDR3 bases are TGTGCCAGCAGCGTAGCGGTCGAACAGGGGAACACTGAAGCTTTCTTT. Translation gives CASSVAVEQGNTEAFF.

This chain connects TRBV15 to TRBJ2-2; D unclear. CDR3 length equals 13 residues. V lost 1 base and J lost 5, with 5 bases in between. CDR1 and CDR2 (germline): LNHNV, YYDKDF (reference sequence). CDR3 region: CATSRARTGELFF. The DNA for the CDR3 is TGTGCCACCAGCAGAGCGAGAACCGGGGAGCTGTTTTTT.

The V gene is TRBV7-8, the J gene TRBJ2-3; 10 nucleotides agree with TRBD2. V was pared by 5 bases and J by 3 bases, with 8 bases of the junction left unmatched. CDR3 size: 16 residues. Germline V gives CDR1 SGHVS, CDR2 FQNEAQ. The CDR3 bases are TGTGCCAGCAGCCCCGCCCCACTAGCGGGAACAGATACGCAGTATTTT. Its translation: CASSPAPLAGTDTQYF.

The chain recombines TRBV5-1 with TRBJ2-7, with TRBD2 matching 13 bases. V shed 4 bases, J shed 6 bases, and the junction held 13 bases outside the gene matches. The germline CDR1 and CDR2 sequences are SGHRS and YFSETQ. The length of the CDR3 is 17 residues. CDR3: CASSPRLAGGALREQYF. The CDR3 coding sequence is TGCGCCAGCAGCCCGAGACTAGCGGGAGGCGCTCTTCGCGAGCAGTACTTC. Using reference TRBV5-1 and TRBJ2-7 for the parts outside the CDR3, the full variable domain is KAGVTQTPRYLIKTRGQQVTLSCSPISGHRSVSWYQQTPGQGLQFLFEYFSETQRNKGNFPGRFSGRQFSNSRSEMNVSTLELGDSALYLCASSPRLAGGALREQYFGPGTRLTVT.

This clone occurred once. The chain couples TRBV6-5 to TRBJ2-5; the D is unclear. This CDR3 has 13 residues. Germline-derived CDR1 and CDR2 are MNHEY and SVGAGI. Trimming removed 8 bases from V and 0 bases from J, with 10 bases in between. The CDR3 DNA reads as TGTGCCAGCTGTAGATCGTACCAAGAGACCCAGTACTTC. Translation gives CASCRSYQETQYF.

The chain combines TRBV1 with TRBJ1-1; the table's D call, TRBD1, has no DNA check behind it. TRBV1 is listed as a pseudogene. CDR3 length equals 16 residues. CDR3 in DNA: TGCACCAGCAGCCAAGATGGACAGGGGGAAGGCACTGAAGCTTTCTTT. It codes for CTSSQDGQGEGTEAFF.

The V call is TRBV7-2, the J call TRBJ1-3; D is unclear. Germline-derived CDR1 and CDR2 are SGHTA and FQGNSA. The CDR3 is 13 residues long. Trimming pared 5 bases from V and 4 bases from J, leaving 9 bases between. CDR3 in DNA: TGTGCCAGCAGCCCGGGGTTAGGAAACACCATATATTTT. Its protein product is CASSPGLGNTIYF.